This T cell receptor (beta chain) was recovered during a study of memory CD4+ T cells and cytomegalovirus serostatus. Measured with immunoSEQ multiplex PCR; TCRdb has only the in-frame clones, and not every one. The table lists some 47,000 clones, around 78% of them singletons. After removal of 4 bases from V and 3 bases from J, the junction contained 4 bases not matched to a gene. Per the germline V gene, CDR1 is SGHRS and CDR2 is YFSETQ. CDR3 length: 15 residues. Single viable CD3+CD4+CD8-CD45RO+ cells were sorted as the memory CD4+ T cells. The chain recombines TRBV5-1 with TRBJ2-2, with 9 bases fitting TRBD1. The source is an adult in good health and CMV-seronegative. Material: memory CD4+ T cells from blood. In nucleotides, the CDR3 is TGCGCCAGCAGCACGGGACAGGGAGACACCGGGGAGCTGTTTTTT. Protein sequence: CASSTGQGDTGELFF.